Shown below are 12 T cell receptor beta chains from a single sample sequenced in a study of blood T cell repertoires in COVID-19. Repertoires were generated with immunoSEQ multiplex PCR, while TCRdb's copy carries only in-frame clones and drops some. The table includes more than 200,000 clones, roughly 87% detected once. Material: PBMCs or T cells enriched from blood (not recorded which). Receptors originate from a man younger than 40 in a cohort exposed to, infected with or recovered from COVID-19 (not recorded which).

The CDR3 loop reads CASSLGYQVRQSYEQYF. The CDR3 bases are TGTGCCAGCAGCTTAGGTTACCAAGTGCGGCAGAGCTACGAGCAGTACTTC. The V and J genes are TRBV11-2 and TRBJ2-7; D call uncertain. Per germline, CDR1 SGHAT and CDR2 FQNNGV. The CDR3 extends over 17 amino acids. V was cut by 1 base and J by 3 bases, with 19 bases left in between.

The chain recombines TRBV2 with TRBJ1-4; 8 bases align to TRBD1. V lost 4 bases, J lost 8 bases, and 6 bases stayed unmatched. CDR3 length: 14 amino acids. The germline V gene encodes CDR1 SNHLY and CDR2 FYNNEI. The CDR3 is CASSAQGVREKLFF. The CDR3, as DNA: TGTGCCAGCAGTGCACAGGGGGTAAGGGAAAAACTGTTTTTT.

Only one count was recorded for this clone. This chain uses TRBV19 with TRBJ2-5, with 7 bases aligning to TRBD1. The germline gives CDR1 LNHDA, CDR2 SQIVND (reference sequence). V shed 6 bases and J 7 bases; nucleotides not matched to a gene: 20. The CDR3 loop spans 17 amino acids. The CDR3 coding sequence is TGTGCCAGTAGCGACAGGGCGGGTGGTGGTAGTATGGGGACCCAGTACTTC. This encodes CASSDRAGGGSMGTQYF.

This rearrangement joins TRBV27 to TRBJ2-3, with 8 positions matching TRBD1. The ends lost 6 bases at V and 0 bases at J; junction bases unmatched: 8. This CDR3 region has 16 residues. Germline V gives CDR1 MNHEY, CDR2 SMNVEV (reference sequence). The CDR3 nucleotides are TGTGCCAGCAGCCCCCCGAGACAGGGGAGCACAGATACGCAGTATTTT. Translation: CASSPPRQGSTDTQYF.

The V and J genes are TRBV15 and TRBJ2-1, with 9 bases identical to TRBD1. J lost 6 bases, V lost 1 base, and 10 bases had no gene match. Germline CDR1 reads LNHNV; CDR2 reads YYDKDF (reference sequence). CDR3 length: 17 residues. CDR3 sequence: CATSRVGRGDRANEQFF. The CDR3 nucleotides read TGTGCCACCAGCAGAGTGGGCAGAGGGGACAGGGCCAATGAGCAGTTCTTC.

The CDR3 region has the DNA TGTGCCAGCTCACCCGACAGCTACACCGGGGAGCTGTTTTTT. Encoded protein: CASSPDSYTGELFF. The rearrangement uses TRBV18 and TRBJ2-2; TRBD1 might be the D (5 bases). Trimming stripped 3 bases from V and 3 bases from J, with 8 bases between. The germline V gene has CDR1 KGHSH and CDR2 LQKENI. The CDR3 spans 14 residues.

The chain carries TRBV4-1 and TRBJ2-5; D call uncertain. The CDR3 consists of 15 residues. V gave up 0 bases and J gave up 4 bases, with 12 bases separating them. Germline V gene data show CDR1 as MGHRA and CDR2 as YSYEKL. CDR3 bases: TGCGCCAGCAGCCAAGATATTTTTAACGGAGAGACCCAGTACTTC. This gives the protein CASSQDIFNGETQYF.

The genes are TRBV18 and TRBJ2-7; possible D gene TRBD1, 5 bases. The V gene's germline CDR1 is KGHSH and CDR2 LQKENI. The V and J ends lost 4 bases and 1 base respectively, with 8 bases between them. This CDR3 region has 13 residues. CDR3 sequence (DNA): TGTGCCAGCTCACGAGACAGTTCCTACGAGCAGTACTTC. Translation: CASSRDSSYEQYF.

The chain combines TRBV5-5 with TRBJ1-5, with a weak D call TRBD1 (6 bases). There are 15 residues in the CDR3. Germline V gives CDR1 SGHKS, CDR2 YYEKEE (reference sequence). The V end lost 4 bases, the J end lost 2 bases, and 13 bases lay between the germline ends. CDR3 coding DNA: TGTGCCAGCAGCGCGTCAAGACAGGGCAATCAGCCCCAGCATTTT. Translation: CASSASRQGNQPQHF.

CDR3 in amino acids: CASRGLAGVEEQFF. For the CDR3, the DNA is TGCGCCAGCAGAGGACTAGCGGGAGTAGAAGAGCAGTTCTTC. V usage is TRBV10-2 and J usage is TRBJ2-1; TRBD2 aligns across 13 bases. CDR1 is WSHSY, CDR2 SAAADI, per germline. The CDR3 runs to 14 residues. The V segment lost 6 bases and the J segment 10 bases; nucleotides outside the gene matches: 6.

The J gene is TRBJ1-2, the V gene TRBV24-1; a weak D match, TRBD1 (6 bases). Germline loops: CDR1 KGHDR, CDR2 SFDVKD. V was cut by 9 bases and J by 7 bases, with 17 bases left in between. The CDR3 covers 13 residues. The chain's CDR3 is CATRPGQLSGYTF. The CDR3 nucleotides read TGTGCCACCCGACCGGGACAACTGTCTGGCTACACCTTC.

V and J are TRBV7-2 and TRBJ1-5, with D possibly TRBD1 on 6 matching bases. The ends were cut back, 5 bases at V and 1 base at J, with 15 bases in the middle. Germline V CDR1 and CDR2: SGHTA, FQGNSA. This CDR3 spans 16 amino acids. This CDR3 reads CASSPTGLCSNQPQHF. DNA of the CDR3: TGTGCCAGCAGCCCTACAGGGCTATGCAGCAATCAGCCCCAGCATTTT.